This T cell receptor beta chain is from a study of CD8 T cells in ankylosing spondylitis. About this clonotype itself: Its antigen is not known.

Making use of molecular barcodes, quantitative 5'-RACE generated TCR beta libraries. TCRdb recomputed calls from the 5' RACE reads with MiXCR, one row per CDR3 protein. The sample includes fewer than 250,000 distinct CDR3 sequences, roughly 32% of them seen just once. V was shortened by 2 bases and J by 6 bases, with 11 bases between the two germline ends. The CDR3 loop spans 13 amino acids. Overall study findings and caveats: Within ankylosing spondylitis blood, a TCR beta motif made up of roughly eight highly homologous variants appeared to be characteristic. Clones tied to disease were said to be significantly enriched in matched ankylosing spondylitis synovial fluid.

The sequencing sample was made of blood, either unsorted or a sorted T cell fraction (not recorded which). This receptor was taken from a male donor with ankylosing spondylitis or in good health (not recorded which). The rearrangement uses TRBV12-3 or TRBV12-4 and TRBJ2-7; possible D gene TRBD2, 5 bases. The CDR3 sequence is CASSLSTRGEQYF. In DNA, the CDR3 is TGTGCCAGCAGTTTATCGACCCGGGGCGAGCAGTACTTC.